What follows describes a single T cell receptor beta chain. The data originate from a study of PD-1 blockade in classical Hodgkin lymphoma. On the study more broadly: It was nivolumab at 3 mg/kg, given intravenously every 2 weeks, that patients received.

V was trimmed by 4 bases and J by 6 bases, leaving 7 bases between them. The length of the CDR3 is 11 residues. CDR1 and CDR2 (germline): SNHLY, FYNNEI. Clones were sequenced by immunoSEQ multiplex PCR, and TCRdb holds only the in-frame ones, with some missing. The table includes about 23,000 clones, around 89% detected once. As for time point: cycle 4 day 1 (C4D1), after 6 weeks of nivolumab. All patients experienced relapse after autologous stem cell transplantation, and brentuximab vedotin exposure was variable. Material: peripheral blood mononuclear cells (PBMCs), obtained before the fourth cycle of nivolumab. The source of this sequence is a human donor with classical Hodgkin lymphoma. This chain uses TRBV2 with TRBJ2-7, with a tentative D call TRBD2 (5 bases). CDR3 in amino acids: CASSVRAEQYF. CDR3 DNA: TGTGCCAGCAGTGTGAGGGCCGAGCAGTACTTC.